The 17 T cell receptor beta chains below come from one sample, sequenced in a study of blood T cells in healthy people across ages. A second 7 to 11 cycle PCR used barcoded and J-beta primers. TCRdb called the 5' RACE reads again in MiXCR, with one record for every CDR3 protein. The sample records around 780,000 distinct CDR3 sequences, more than 25% being singletons. These data were also reused for a study on T cells of mothers and their children.

The sequenced sample was blood. The receptors come from a boy between 5 and 17 years old in good health.

This clonotype was seen a handful of times. The chain uses TRBV12-3 or TRBV12-4 and TRBJ2-2; 10 bases map to TRBD2. With V trimmed by 3 bases and J by 4 bases, 2 bases remained unmatched. CDR3 length: 15 residues. This chain's CDR3 is CASSFKRGGTGELFF. DNA for the CDR3: TGTGCCAGCAGTTTTAAGCGGGGGGGCACCGGGGAGCTGTTTTTT.

This chain links TRBV9 with TRBJ2-7; 11 bases map to TRBD2. The J call could be wrong; TRBJ2-1 is a better fit for the DNA end. The CDR3 is 16 amino acids. CDR1 and CDR2 from the germline V gene are SGDLS and YYNGEE. The CDR3, as DNA: TGTGCCAGCAGCGTACTCACTAGCGGGGGTTACAATGAGCAGTTCTTC. Its translation is CASSVLTSGGYNEQFF.

The V gene is TRBV29-1, the J gene TRBJ1-2, with 8 bases fitting TRBD1. The CDR3 runs 13 residues. Germline lookup yields CDR1 SQVTM and CDR2 ANQGSEA. V lost 4 bases and J lost 4; bases outside the gene matches: 5. The CDR3 is CSVVGDRSYGYTF. The CDR3 nucleotides are TGCAGCGTTGTTGGGGACAGGAGCTATGGCTACACCTTC.

The chain recombines TRBV7-9 with TRBJ2-2, with D maybe TRBD1 (7 bases). V was cut by 4 bases and J by 9 bases, with 21 bases left in between. Germline CDR1 reads SEHNR; CDR2 reads FQNEAQ (reference sequence). This CDR3 region has 16 residues. CDR3 in amino acids: CASSSPGGKRTRELFF. The CDR3 nucleotides read TGTGCCAGCAGCTCTCCAGGGGGGAAAAGGACCAGGGAGCTGTTTTTT.

This clonotype was counted a few times. This may be a read error, as it is one base from a much larger clone. DNA for the CDR3: TGCGCCAGCAGCCAAGATCGGGCTAGCGGGGGGGACTCCTCCGAGCAGTACTTC. Amino acid sequence: CASSQDRASGGDSSEQYF. The J gene is TRBJ2-7, the V gene TRBV4-1; 12 bases line up with TRBD2. CDR1 and CDR2 from the germline V gene are MGHRA and YSYEKL. The CDR3 covers 18 residues.

The V gene is TRBV7-9, the J gene TRBJ1-3; 10 bases are a match to TRBD1. V lost 4 bases to trimming and J lost 3 bases; unmatched junction nucleotides: 15. CDR1 and CDR2 from the germline V gene are SEHNR and FQNEAQ (reference sequence). CDR3 size: 19 residues. The chain's CDR3 is CASSSGQGRIHRVGNTIYF. CDR3 DNA sequence: TGTGCCAGCAGCTCGGGACAGGGGCGGATTCATCGCGTTGGAAACACCATATATTTT. Full variable domain (remainder filled in from reference TRBV7-9 and TRBJ1-3): DTGVSQNPRHKITKRGQNVTFRCDPISEHNRLYWYRQTLGQGPEFLTYFQNEAQLEKSRLLSDRFSAERPKGSFSTLEIQRTEQGDSAMYLCASSSGQGRIHRVGNTIYFGEGSWLTVV.

The chain recombines TRBV28 with TRBJ2-1, with D tentatively TRBD2 (5 bases). V dropped 7 bases and J dropped 7 bases, with 20 bases sitting between them. CDR1 is MDHEN and CDR2 is SYDVKM in the germline V gene. CDR3 length: 15 amino acids. The CDR3 loop reads CASTARRMKGNEQFF. CDR3 DNA: TGTGCCAGCACTGCTCGGAGGATGAAAGGTAATGAGCAGTTCTTC.

This clonotype was seen a handful of times. J is TRBJ1-2 and V is TRBV7-9, with 9 bases identical to TRBD1. V shed 4 bases and J 1 base; nucleotides not matched to a gene: 7. There are 16 residues in the CDR3. Germline values: CDR1 SEHNR, CDR2 FQNEAQ (reference sequence). The CDR3 reads CASSSSRDRDNYGYTF. CDR3 coding DNA: TGTGCCAGCAGCTCGAGCCGGGACAGGGATAACTATGGCTACACCTTC.

The rearrangement uses TRBV15 and TRBJ1-1; D not resolved. The CDR3 totals 13 residues. CDR1 is LNHNV and CDR2 is YYDKDF in the germline V gene (reference sequence). The V end lost 5 bases, the J end lost 4 bases, and 11 bases lay between the germline ends. CDR3 amino acids: CATSWSEGTEAFF. CDR3 in DNA: TGTGCCACCAGCTGGAGTGAGGGCACTGAAGCTTTCTTT.

This clonotype has just a few counts. CDR3 nucleotides: TGCAGTGCATCGGACAGGGTTGATCAGCCCCAGCATTTT. It encodes CSASDRVDQPQHF. The chain has TRBV20-1 and TRBJ1-5; TRBD1 aligns across 8 bases. CDR1 is DFQATT, CDR2 SNEGSKA, per germline (reference sequence). J lost 5 bases, V lost 6 bases, and 6 bases had no gene match. The CDR3 is made up of 13 amino acids.

The chain is built from TRBV29-1 and TRBJ2-1, with a weak D call TRBD1 (5 bases). The J call is uncertain, as TRBJ2-5 better fits the DNA end. Per germline, CDR1 SQVTM and CDR2 ANQGSEA. This CDR3 spans 11 amino acids. The CDR3 region has the DNA TGCAGCGTCCTACTACAGGCTACCCAGTACTTC. Translation gives CSVLLQATQYF.

This chain connects TRBV6-5 to TRBJ1-2, with 7 bases aligning to TRBD1. J gave up 7 bases and V 6 bases, and 2 bases lay outside the gene matches. The CDR3 loop spans 11 amino acids. Germline values: CDR1 MNHEY, CDR2 SVGAGI. CDR3 sequence: CASRPGGGYTF. In DNA, the CDR3 is TGTGCCAGCAGACCAGGGGGTGGCTACACCTTC.

This chain connects TRBV10-3 to TRBJ2-1, with 10 bases aligning to TRBD2. V gave up 4 bases and J gave up 7 bases; unmatched junction bases: 13. Germline V gene lookup returns CDR1 ENHRY and CDR2 SYGVKD. The CDR3 runs to 17 residues. In nucleotides, the CDR3 is TGTGCCATCAGTGTAGTAGCGGGGGGCCTACCCAGGAATGAGCAGTTCTTC. It specifies CAISVVAGGLPRNEQFF.

The table lists this clonotype with a few counts. The gene calls are TRBV12-3 or TRBV12-4 and TRBJ2-7; 8 positions match TRBD1. This CDR3 comprises 13 residues. Trimming at V came to 6 bases and at J to 5 bases, leaving 6 bases not matched to a gene. The CDR3 loop is CASRNQGAHEQYF. The CDR3 DNA reads as TGTGCCAGCAGAAACCAGGGGGCCCACGAGCAGTACTTC.

This clonotype was counted a few times. The chain couples TRBV7-3 to TRBJ2-4; 11 nucleotides agree with TRBD2. CDR3 length: 14 residues. V shed 5 bases, J shed 7 bases, and the junction held 4 bases outside the gene matches. Germline values: CDR1 SGHTA, CDR2 FQGTGA. CDR3 loop: CASSTGTSGNIQYF. CDR3 DNA sequence: TGTGCCAGCAGCACCGGGACTAGCGGTAACATTCAGTACTTC.

V and J are TRBV5-1 and TRBJ1-4, with TRBD1 matching over 9 bases. CDR1 and CDR2 (germline): SGHRS, YFSETQ. Losses at the gene ends were 3 bases for V and 8 bases for J; bases not matched to a gene: 5. This CDR3 is built from 14 residues. The CDR3 DNA sequence: TGCGCCAGCAGCTGGGACAGGGACGGAGAAAAACTGTTTTTT. Amino acids: CASSWDRDGEKLFF.

The rearrangement uses TRBV20-1 and TRBJ1-5, with D possibly TRBD1 on 5 matching bases. The length of the CDR3 is 15 residues. The V end was cut by 6 bases, the J end by 2 bases, with 17 bases between. CDR1 is DFQATT, CDR2 SNEGSKA, per germline (reference sequence). The CDR3 DNA is TGCAGTGCCTGCCCACAGGTCGCGGGCAATCAGCCCCAGCATTTT. It encodes CSACPQVAGNQPQHF.